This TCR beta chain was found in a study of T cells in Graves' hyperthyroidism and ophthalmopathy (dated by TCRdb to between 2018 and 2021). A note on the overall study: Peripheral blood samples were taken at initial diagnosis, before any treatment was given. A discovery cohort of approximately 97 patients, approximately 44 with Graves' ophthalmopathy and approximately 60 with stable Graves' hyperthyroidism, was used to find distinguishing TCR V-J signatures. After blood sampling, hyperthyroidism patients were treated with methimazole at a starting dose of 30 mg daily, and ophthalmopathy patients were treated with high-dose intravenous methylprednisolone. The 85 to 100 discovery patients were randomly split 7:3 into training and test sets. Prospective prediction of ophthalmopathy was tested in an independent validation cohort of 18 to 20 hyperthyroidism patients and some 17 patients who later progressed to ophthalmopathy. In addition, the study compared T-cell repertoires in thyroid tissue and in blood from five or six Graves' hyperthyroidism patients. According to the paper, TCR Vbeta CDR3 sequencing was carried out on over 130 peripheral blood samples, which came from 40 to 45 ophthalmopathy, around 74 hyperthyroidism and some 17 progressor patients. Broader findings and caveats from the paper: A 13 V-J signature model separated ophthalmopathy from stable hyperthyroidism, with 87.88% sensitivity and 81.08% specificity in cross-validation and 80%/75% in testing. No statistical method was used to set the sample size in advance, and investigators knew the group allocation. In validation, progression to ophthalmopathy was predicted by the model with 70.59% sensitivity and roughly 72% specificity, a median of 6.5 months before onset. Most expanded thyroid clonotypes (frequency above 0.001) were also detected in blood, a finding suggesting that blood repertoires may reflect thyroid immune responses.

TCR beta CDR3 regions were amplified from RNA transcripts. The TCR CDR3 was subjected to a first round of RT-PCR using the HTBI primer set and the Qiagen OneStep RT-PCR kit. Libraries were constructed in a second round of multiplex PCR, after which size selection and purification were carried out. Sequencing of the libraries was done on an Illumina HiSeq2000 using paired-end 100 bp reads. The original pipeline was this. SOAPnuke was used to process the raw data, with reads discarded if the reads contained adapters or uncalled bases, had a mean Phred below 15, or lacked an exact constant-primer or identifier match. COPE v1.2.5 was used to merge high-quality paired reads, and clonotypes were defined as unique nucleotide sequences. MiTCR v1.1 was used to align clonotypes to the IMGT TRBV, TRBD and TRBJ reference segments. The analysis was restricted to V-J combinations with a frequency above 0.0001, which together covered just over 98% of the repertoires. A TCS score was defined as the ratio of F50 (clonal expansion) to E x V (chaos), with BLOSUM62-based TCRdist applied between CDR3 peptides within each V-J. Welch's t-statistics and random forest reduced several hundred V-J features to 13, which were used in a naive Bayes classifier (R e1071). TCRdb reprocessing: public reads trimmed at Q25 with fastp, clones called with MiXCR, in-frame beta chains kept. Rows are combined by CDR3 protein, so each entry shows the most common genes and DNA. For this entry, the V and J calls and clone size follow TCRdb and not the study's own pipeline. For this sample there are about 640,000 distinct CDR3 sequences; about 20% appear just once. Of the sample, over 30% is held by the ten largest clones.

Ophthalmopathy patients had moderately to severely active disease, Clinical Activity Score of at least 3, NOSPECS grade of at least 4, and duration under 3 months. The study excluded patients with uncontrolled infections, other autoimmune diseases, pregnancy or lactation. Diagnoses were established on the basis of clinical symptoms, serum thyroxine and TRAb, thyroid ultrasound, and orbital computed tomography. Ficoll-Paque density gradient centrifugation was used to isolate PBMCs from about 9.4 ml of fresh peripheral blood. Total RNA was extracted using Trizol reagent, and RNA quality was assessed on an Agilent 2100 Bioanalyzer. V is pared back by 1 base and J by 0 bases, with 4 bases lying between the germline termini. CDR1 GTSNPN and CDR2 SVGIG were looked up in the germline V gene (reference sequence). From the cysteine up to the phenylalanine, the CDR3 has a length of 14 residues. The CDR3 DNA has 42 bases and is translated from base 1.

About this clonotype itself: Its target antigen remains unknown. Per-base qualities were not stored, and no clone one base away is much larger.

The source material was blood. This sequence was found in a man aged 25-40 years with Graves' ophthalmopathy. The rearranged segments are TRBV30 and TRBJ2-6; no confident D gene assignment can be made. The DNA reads TGTGCCTGGAGTGCCAACTCTGGGGCCAACGTCCTGACTTTC. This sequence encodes CAWSANSGANVLTF. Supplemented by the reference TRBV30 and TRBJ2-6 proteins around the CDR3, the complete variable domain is SQTIHQWPATLVQPVGSPLSLECTVEGTSNPNLYWYRQAAGRGLQLLFYSVGIGQISSEVPQNLSASRPQDRQFILSSKKLLLSDSGFYLCAWSANSGANVLTFGAGSRLTVL.